Below are 27 T cell receptor beta chains sequenced from a single sample in a study of cytotoxic CD8 clonotypes in ibrutinib-treated CLL. TCRdb's copy holds only in-frame clones and misses some; the assay was immunoSEQ multiplex PCR. The data contain over 45,000 clones, nearly 55% of them singletons. The source was PBMCs, collected at disease progression, from a patient treated with ibrutinib. These receptor sequences come from a human donor with chronic lymphocytic leukemia.

The chain couples TRBV12-5 to TRBJ2-7, with D possibly being TRBD2 (6 bases). This CDR3 comprises 14 residues. The germline V and J ends were trimmed by 10 bases and 0 bases, with 16 bases remaining between them. Germline V gene sequence: CDR1 LGHNT, CDR2 FRNRAP. The CDR3 protein is CATHQAGSSYEQYF. The CDR3 DNA is TGTGCTACCCACCAGGCGGGGAGCTCCTACGAGCAGTACTTC. The full variable domain, completed using reference TRBV12-5 and TRBJ2-7, is DARVTQTPRHKVTEMGQEVTMRCQPILGHNTVFWYRQTMMQGLELLAYFRNRAPLDDSGMPKDRFSAEMPDATLATLKIQPSEPRDSAVYFCATHQAGSSYEQYFGPGTRLTVT.

This chain links TRBV6-5 with TRBJ1-6, with 10 bases matching TRBD1. CDR3 length: 15 residues. The germline gives CDR1 MNHEY, CDR2 SVGAGI. The trim removed 2 bases at V and 10 bases at J, leaving 5 bases unmatched. CDR3 bases: TGTGCCAGCAGTTACCTGACAGGGGGCGCGTCACCCCTCCACTTT. Amino acid sequence: CASSYLTGGASPLHF.

With respect to this clone: The sample carries other DNA sequences with the same CDR3. The CDR3 DNA reads TGTGCCATCAGTGAGTCAGTAGGGTCCTACGAGCAGTACTTC. This codes for CAISESVGSYEQYF. The J gene is TRBJ2-7, the V gene TRBV10-3; D is ambiguous. Trimming left V 0 bases short and J 1 base short, with 7 bases between. Germline lookup yields CDR1 ENHRY and CDR2 SYGVKD. This CDR3 region has 14 residues.

This chain links TRBV4-2 with TRBJ2-2; D perhaps matches TRBD1 (7 bases). The CDR3 is 18 amino acids. Deletions cut 7 bases from V and 1 base from J, with 22 bases between. Germline assignment: CDR1 LGHNA and CDR2 YNFKEQ. The DNA of the CDR3 is TGTGCCAGCAACCAGGGGGTTTTGTTTAGCGGGAACACCGGGGAGCTGTTTTTT. Translating it yields CASNQGVLFSGNTGELFF.

The V gene is TRBV5-1, the J gene TRBJ2-7; 10 nucleotides match TRBD2. The CDR3 loop spans 14 amino acids. V shed 3 bases and J 3 bases; nucleotides not matched to a gene: 3. Germline CDR1 is SGHRS and CDR2 is YFSETQ. The DNA for the CDR3 is TGCGCCAGCAGCTGGACTAGCGGTTTCTACGAGCAGTACTTC. As protein: CASSWTSGFYEQYF.

The chain combines TRBV7-9 with TRBJ2-1; either TRBD1 or TRBD2 may fit D (6 bases each). There are 14 residues in the CDR3. The germline V gene has CDR1 SEHNR and CDR2 FQNEAQ (reference sequence). The V gene lost 5 bases and the J gene lost 6 bases, with 14 bases spanning the gap. Written as DNA, the CDR3 is TGTGCCAGCAGCCCTCCGGGGGCAGGCAATGAGCAGTTCTTC. Amino acid sequence: CASSPPGAGNEQFF.

V gene TRBV6-5 combines with J gene TRBJ2-7, with a possible D match to TRBD2 (7 bases). Germline V gene sequence: CDR1 MNHEY, CDR2 SVGAGI. The CDR3 totals 11 residues. The V end was cut by 10 bases, the J end by 4 bases, with 11 bases between. The CDR3 loop is CATRGAYEQYF. As DNA, the CDR3 is TGTGCCACCCGGGGGGCTTACGAGCAGTACTTC.

The genes are TRBV7-2 and TRBJ2-7; 7 bases line up with TRBD1. Germline V gene sequence: CDR1 SGHTA, CDR2 FQGNSA. The V gene end was trimmed by 6 bases and the J gene end by 5 bases; junction bases not matched to a gene: 13. The CDR3 has 15 amino acids. CDR3 residues: CASRIGQANPHEQYF. CDR3 bases: TGTGCCAGCAGAATTGGACAGGCGAATCCGCACGAGCAGTACTTC.

The chain recombines TRBV7-6 with TRBJ1-5; D ambiguous. The CDR3 extends over 14 amino acids. Germline V gene data show CDR1 as SGHVS and CDR2 as FNYEAQ. V lost 1 base and J lost 3, with 7 bases in between. CDR3 loop: CASSLGQPNQPQHF. The CDR3 nucleotides read TGTGCCAGCAGCTTAGGTCAGCCCAATCAGCCCCAGCATTTT.

V and J are TRBV27 and TRBJ2-1, with D possibly TRBD2 on 6 matching bases. V lost 5 bases and J 9 bases, leaving 20 bases between the germline ends. Germline assignment: CDR1 MNHEY and CDR2 SMNVEV (reference sequence). The CDR3 consists of 15 residues. This chain's CDR3 is CASSRILRDLFEQFF. The CDR3 DNA is TGTGCCAGCAGTCGAATCTTGCGGGACCTTTTTGAGCAGTTCTTC.

This chain connects TRBV30 to TRBJ2-1; D possibly corresponds to TRBD2 (5 bases). V was pared by 7 bases and J by 2 bases, with 12 bases between. Germline values: CDR1 GTSNPN, CDR2 SVGIG (reference sequence). The CDR3 is made up of 13 amino acids. The CDR3 coding sequence is TGTGCCTCGGCGCTAGCCCCCTACAATGAGCAGTTCTTC. It is translated as CASALAPYNEQFF.

This clone was observed once. The rearrangement joins TRBV7-7 to TRBJ2-1; D might be TRBD1 (6 bases). The CDR3 consists of 12 residues. V was shortened by 4 bases and J by 7 bases, with 8 bases between the two germline ends. Germline V CDR1 and CDR2: SSHAT, FNYEAQ (reference sequence). The CDR3 sequence is CASSSQGNEQFF. The CDR3 coding sequence is TGTGCCAGCAGCTCCCAGGGGAATGAGCAGTTCTTC.

This chain links TRBV7-9 with TRBJ2-3, with D unclear. Trimming left V 0 bases short and J 2 bases short, with 9 bases between. Germline CDR1 and CDR2: SEHNR and FQNEAQ (reference sequence). The CDR3 spans 15 residues. For the CDR3, the DNA is TGTGCCAGCAGCTTAGCACCGCTAGACACAGATACGCAGTATTTT. Translation gives CASSLAPLDTDTQYF.

The chain joins TRBV29-1 to TRBJ2-5; unclear D gene. V dropped 1 base and J dropped 2 bases, with 8 bases sitting between them. The CDR3 totals 13 residues. Germline V CDR1 and CDR2: SQVTM, ANQGSEA. The CDR3 reads CSVEARVQETQYF. CDR3 nucleotides: TGCAGCGTTGAAGCTAGAGTTCAAGAGACCCAGTACTTC.

This clone turned up a few times. The gene calls are TRBV2 and TRBJ1-3; D is uncertain. V lost 2 bases and J 1 base, leaving 6 bases between the germline ends. The germline V gene has CDR1 SNHLY and CDR2 FYNNEI. The CDR3 consists of 14 residues. The CDR3 sequence: CASSERSSGNTIYF. The DNA of the CDR3 is TGTGCCAGCAGTGAAAGAAGTTCTGGAAACACCATATATTTT. Using reference TRBV2 and TRBJ1-3 for the parts outside the CDR3, the full variable domain is EPEVTQTPSHQVTQMGQEVILRCVPISNHLYFYWYRQILGQKVEFLVSFYNNEISEKSEIFDDQFSVERPDGSNFTLKIRSTKLEDSAMYFCASSERSSGNTIYFGEGSWLTVV.

This chain connects TRBV25-1 to TRBJ2-3, with D hard to call. The germline CDR1 and CDR2 sequences are MGHDK and SYGVNS. The CDR3 sequence is 12 residues long. Trimming removed 4 bases at V and 7 bases at J, with 9 bases between. In DNA form, the CDR3 reads TGTGCCAGCAGTGCCCATGGCTATACGCAGTATTTT. It translates to CASSAHGYTQYF.

The gene calls are TRBV6-1 and TRBJ2-5; TRBD2 aligns across 7 bases. The germline gives CDR1 MNHNS, CDR2 SASEGT. This CDR3 spans 17 amino acids. V trimming: 2 bases; J trimming: 3 bases; junction bases outside the gene matches: 12. CDR3 region: CASSEIGVPGGEETQYF. CDR3 in DNA: TGTGCCAGCAGTGAAATCGGTGTTCCGGGAGGAGAAGAGACCCAGTACTTC.

The chain couples TRBV5-1 to TRBJ2-1, with D uncertain. The CDR3 length is 15 residues. CDR1 is SGHRS, CDR2 YFSETQ, per germline. Between the trimmed V and J ends, which lost 5 bases and 2 bases, there was a span of 14 bases. The CDR3 protein is CASRPRTDAYNEQFF. The CDR3 DNA reads as TGCGCCAGCAGGCCTCGGACGGACGCCTACAATGAGCAGTTCTTC.

This clone has only a few counts. The chain is built from TRBV5-6 and TRBJ1-5; D not certain. CDR1 and CDR2 from the germline V gene are SGHDT and YYEEEE. The CDR3 spans 16 residues. V was clipped by 0 bases and J by 0 bases, with 10 bases between them. This CDR3 is CASSLAGDFSNQPQHF. The DNA of the CDR3 is TGTGCCAGCAGCTTGGCCGGTGACTTTAGCAATCAGCCCCAGCATTTT.

This clone was seen more than once but under ten times. The chain combines TRBV5-1 with TRBJ1-4; D might be TRBD1 (5 bases). V was clipped by 1 base and J by 0 bases, with 7 bases between them. The CDR3 sequence is 15 residues long. Per germline, CDR1 SGHRS and CDR2 YFSETQ. This CDR3 reads CASSLTGTTNEKLFF. In DNA form, the CDR3 reads TGCGCCAGCAGCTTGACAGGAACAACTAATGAAAAACTGTTTTTT. The entire variable domain, with the rest obtained from reference TRBV5-1 and TRBJ1-4, is as follows: KAGVTQTPRYLIKTRGQQVTLSCSPISGHRSVSWYQQTPGQGLQFLFEYFSETQRNKGNFPGRFSGRQFSNSRSEMNVSTLELGDSALYLCASSLTGTTNEKLFFGSGTQLSVL.

This clone was seen a handful of times. The identical CDR3 is also encoded by other nucleotide sequences in the sample. The chain combines TRBV5-1 with TRBJ2-7, with a possible D match to TRBD1 (5 bases). V was pared by 1 base and J by 3 bases, with 5 bases between. Germline V gene lookup returns CDR1 SGHRS and CDR2 YFSETQ. The CDR3 has 12 residues. The CDR3 protein is CASSLQGYEQYF. In DNA form, the CDR3 reads TGCGCCAGCAGCTTGCAGGGCTACGAGCAGTACTTC.

This clone was counted a few times. The V call is TRBV18, the J call TRBJ2-3; the D is unclear. Germline CDR1 KGHSH, CDR2 LQKENI. Trimming stripped 1 base from V and 1 base from J, with 9 bases between. The CDR3 runs to 15 residues. CDR3 residues: CASSPLGQGTDTQYF. CDR3 sequence (DNA): TGTGCCAGCTCACCACTAGGCCAGGGCACAGATACGCAGTATTTT.

This clone has more than one count but fewer than ten. V and J are TRBV6-1 and TRBJ2-3, with D unresolved. The CDR3 is 14 amino acids. CDR1 is MNHNS, CDR2 SASEGT, per germline. V was trimmed by 4 bases and J by 2 bases, leaving 10 bases between them. This CDR3 reads CASSGFQNTDTQYF. CDR3 sequence (DNA): TGTGCCAGCAGTGGATTTCAGAACACAGATACGCAGTATTTT.

In this sample, this clone turned up a few times. The chain couples TRBV19 to TRBJ2-3; tentative D call: TRBD1 (5 bases). Germline lookup yields CDR1 LNHDA and CDR2 SQIVND (reference sequence). V was shortened by 3 bases and J by 5 bases, with 18 bases between the two germline ends. The CDR3 runs to 16 residues. Here the CDR3 DNA reads TGTGCCAGTAGTATCAGGACAAAGGCTGTGGGAGATACGCAGTATTTT. Amino acid sequence: CASSIRTKAVGDTQYF.

In this sample, this clone turned up a few times. This chain connects TRBV4-1 to TRBJ2-7; perhaps TRBD2 as D (6 bases). The CDR3 runs to 12 residues. Trimming pared 3 bases from V and 8 bases from J, leaving 11 bases between. Germline V CDR1 and CDR2: MGHRA, YSYEKL. CDR3: CASSHDLAQQYF. The CDR3 DNA reads as TGCGCCAGCAGCCACGATCTAGCGCAGCAGTACTTC.

The V and J genes are TRBV14 and TRBJ2-7; D may match TRBD1 or TRBD2 (7 bases each). The CDR3 loop spans 15 amino acids. CDR1 and CDR2 (germline): SGHDN, FVKESK. Between the trimmed V and J ends, which lost 0 bases and 2 bases, there was a span of 11 bases. As DNA, the CDR3 is TGTGCCAGCAGCCAAGACCAGGGGGGGGCCTACGAGCAGTACTTC. Translated, it gives CASSQDQGGAYEQYF.

V gene TRBV5-6 combines with J gene TRBJ2-1; possible D gene TRBD1, 6 bases. This CDR3 spans 13 amino acids. Trimming left V 4 bases short and J 9 bases short, with 14 bases between. The V gene's germline CDR1 is SGHDT and CDR2 YYEEEE. The CDR3 loop is CASSPQQGGEQFF. In DNA form, the CDR3 reads TGTGCCAGCAGCCCTCAACAGGGTGGTGAGCAGTTCTTC.